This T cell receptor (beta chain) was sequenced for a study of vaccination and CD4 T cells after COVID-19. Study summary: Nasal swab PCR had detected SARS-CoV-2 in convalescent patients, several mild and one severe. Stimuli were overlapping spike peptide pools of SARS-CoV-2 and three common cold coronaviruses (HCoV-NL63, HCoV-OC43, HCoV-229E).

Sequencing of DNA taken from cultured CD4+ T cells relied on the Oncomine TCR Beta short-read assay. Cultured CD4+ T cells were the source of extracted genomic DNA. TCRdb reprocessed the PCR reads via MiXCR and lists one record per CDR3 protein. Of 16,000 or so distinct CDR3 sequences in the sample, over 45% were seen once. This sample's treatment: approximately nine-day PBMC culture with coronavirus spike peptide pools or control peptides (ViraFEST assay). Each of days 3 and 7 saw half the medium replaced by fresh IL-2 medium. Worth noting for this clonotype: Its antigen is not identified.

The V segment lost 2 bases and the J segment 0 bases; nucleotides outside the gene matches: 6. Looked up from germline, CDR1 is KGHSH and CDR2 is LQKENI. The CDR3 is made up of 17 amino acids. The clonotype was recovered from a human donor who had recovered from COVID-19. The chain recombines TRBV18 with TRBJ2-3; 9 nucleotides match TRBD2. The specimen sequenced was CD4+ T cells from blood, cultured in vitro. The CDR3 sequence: CASSPSGGRGSTDTQYF. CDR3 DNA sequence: TGTGCCAGCTCACCATCAGGCGGGAGGGGCAGCACAGATACGCAGTATTTT.